This TCR beta chain was recorded in a study of blood T cell repertoires in COVID-19. Data came from immunoSEQ multiplex PCR; TCRdb stores just in-frame clones and leaves some out. The sample consists of approximately 390,000 clones, approximately 87% of them appearing once. In its sample, this clone was seen once. The CDR3 spans 14 residues. Germline V gives CDR1 GTSNPN, CDR2 SVGIG (reference sequence). V was clipped by 3 bases and J by 0 bases; unmatched bases: 5. Specimen: PBMCs or T cells enriched from blood (not recorded which). The clonotype comes from a woman aged 45-65 years who had recovered from COVID-19. The chain joins TRBV30 to TRBJ2-7; TRBD1 matches 7 bases. The CDR3 sequence is CAWSSRDSSYEQYF. CDR3 nucleotide sequence: TGTGCCTGGAGCAGCCGGGACAGCTCCTACGAGCAGTACTTC.